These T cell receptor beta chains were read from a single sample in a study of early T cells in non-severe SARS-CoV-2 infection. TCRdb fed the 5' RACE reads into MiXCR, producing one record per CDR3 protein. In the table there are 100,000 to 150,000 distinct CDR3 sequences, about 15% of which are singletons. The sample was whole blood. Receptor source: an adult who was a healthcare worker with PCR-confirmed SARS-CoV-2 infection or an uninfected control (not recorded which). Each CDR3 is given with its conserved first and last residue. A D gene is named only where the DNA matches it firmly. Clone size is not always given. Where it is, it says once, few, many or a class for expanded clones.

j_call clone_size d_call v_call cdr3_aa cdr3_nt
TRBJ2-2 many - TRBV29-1 CSVVNTGELFF TGCAGCGTTGTGAACACCGGGGAGCTGTTTTTT
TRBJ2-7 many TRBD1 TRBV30 CAWRDPGQGKFYEQYF TGTGCCTGGAGAGATCCGGGACAGGGAAAATTCTACGAGCAGTACTTC
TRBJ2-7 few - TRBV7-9 CASSFPSSYEQYF TGTGCCAGCAGCTTCCCGAGCTCCTACGAGCAGTACTTC
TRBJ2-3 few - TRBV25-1 CASSDPPTDTQYF TGTGCCAGCAGTGACCCGCCCACAGATACGCAGTATTTT
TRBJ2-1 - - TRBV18 CASSPGQGLSYNEQFF TGTGCCAGCTCACCTGGCCAGGGCCTCTCCTACAATGAGCAGTTCTTC
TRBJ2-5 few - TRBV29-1 CSVDGLQQETQYF TGCAGCGTTGACGGACTACAGCAAGAGACCCAGTACTTC
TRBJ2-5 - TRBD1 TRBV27 CASSPYLGQGDETQYF TGTGCCAGCAGCCCTTATCTCGGACAGGGGGACGAGACCCAGTACTTC
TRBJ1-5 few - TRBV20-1 CSALFRPGRDQPQHF TGCAGTGCACTCTTCCGGCCGGGAAGGGACCAGCCCCAGCATTTT
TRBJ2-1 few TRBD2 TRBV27 CASSLAGDPSYNEQFF TGTGCCAGCAGCCTAGCGGGGGATCCCTCCTATAATGAGCAGTTCTTC
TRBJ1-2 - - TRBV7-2 CASSPRGGYGGYTF TGTGCCAGCAGCCCCCGAGGCGGGTATGGAGGCTACACCTTC
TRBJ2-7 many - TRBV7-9 CASSSPPTGDRWEQYF TGTGCCAGCAGCAGTCCCCCAACGGGCGACCGCTGGGAGCAGTACTTC
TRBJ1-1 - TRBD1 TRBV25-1 CASSARDRGAEAFF TGTGCCAGCAGTGCCCGGGACAGGGGGGCTGAAGCTTTCTTT
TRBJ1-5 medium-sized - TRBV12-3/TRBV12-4 CASSLKGIGNQPQHF TGTGCCAGCAGTTTAAAGGGTATCGGCAATCAGCCCCAGCATTTT
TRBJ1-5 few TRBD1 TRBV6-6 CASRSQQGLGGNQPQHF TGTGCCAGCAGGAGCCAACAGGGGCTTGGTGGCAATCAGCCCCAGCATTTT
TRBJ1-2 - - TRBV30 CAWSVRAGNGYTF TGTGCCTGGAGTGTACGAGCGGGCAACGGCTACACCTTC
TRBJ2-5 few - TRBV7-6 CASSLVQGGTGTQYF TGTGCCAGCAGCTTAGTCCAGGGGGGAACAGGGACCCAGTACTTC
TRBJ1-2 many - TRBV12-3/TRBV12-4 CASSSYAGFGYGYTF TGTGCCAGCAGTTCCTATGCAGGGTTCGGCTATGGCTACACCTTC
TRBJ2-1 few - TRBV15 CATSRDLRDRQFF TGTGCCACCAGCAGAGATTTGAGGGACCGGCAGTTCTTC
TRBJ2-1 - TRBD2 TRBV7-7 CASSQGLAGDEQFF TGTGCCAGCAGCCAGGGACTAGCGGGGGATGAGCAGTTCTTC
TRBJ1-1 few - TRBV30 CAWGVWMGVETEAFF TGTGCCTGGGGCGTCTGGATGGGTGTGGAGACTGAAGCTTTCTTT
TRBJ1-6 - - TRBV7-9 CASSPAGVGSPLHF TGTGCCAGCAGCCCGGCGGGGGTAGGGTCACCCCTCCACTTT
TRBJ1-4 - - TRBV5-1 CASSVTGTSDEKLFF TGCGCCAGCAGCGTAACCGGGACTTCGGATGAAAAACTGTTTTTT
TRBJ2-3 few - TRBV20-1 CSARRTDTQYF TGCAGTGCTAGAAGAACAGATACGCAGTATTTT
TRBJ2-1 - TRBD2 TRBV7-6 CASSLAAGTINNEQFF TGTGCCAGCAGCTTAGCCGCCGGGACTATTAACAATGAGCAGTTCTTC
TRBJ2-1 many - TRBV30 CAWSYLRNEQFF TGTGCCTGGAGTTATTTGAGGAATGAGCAGTTCTTC
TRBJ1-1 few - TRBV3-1 CASSLRGESEAFF TGTGCCAGCAGCCTCCGGGGGGAATCTGAAGCTTTCTTT
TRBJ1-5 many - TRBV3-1 CASSQSGDLKRTQHF TGTGCCAGCAGCCAAAGCGGGGACCTTAAGAGGACCCAGCATTTT
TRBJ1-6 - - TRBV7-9 CASSLGGPSSYNSPLHF TGTGCCAGCAGCTTAGGAGGGCCAAGCTCCTATAATTCACCCCTCCACTTT
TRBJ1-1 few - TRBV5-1 CASSFSGPDTEAFF TGCGCCAGCAGCTTTTCTGGGCCCGACACTGAAGCTTTCTTT
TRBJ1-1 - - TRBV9 CASSVVSNTEAFF TGTGCCAGCAGCGTAGTGTCGAACACTGAAGCTTTCTTT
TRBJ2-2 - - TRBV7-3 CASSLTSAGELFF TGTGCCAGCAGCTTAACGTCCGCCGGGGAGCTGTTTTTT
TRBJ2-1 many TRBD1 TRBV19 CASSIAPTGVRNEQFF TGTGCCAGTAGTATAGCCCCGACAGGGGTCCGCAATGAGCAGTTCTTC
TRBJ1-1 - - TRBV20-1 CSAREDRNTEAFF TGCAGTGCTAGGGAGGACCGGAACACTGAAGCTTTCTTT
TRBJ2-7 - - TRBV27 CASSSYPIGDEQYF TGTGCCAGCAGTTCTTATCCTATTGGGGACGAGCAGTACTTC
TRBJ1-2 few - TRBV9 CASSLGRSSHYGYTF TGTGCCAGCAGCTTAGGCAGAAGCTCCCACTATGGCTACACCTTC
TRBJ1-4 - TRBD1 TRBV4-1 CASSRTGVNEKLFF TGCGCCAGCAGCCGGACAGGGGTTAATGAAAAACTGTTTTTT
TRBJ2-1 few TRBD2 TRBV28 CASSVPPGGPFF TGTGCCAGCAGTGTCCCCCCGGGGGGGCCCTTCTTC
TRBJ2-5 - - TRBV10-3 CASRRGSPQETQYF TGTGCCTCGAGACGGGGGTCCCCCCAAGAGACCCAGTACTTC
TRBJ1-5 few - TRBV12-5 CASGLVPTGRFDQPQHF TGTGCTAGTGGTTTGGTACCAACAGGGAGGTTCGATCAGCCCCAGCATTTT
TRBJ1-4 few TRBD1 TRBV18 CASSQQGANEKLFF TGTGCCAGCTCACAACAGGGGGCAAATGAAAAACTGTTTTTT